This passage covers 28 T cell receptor beta chains from one sample sequenced in a study of T cells in Graves' hyperthyroidism and ophthalmopathy. Researchers amplified the TCR beta CDR3 regions from RNA transcripts. A first-round RT-PCR of the TCR CDR3 used the HTBI primer set. TCRdb used MiXCR to reprocess the multiplex PCR reads, holding one entry per CDR3 protein. The repertoire holds 330,000 or so distinct CDR3 sequences, with approximately 18% as singletons. Sequencing was done on a sample of blood. All receptors derive from a woman aged 40-49 years with Graves' ophthalmopathy.

This chain links TRBV5-1 with TRBJ2-7; 9 bases agree with TRBD2. V gave up 6 bases and J gave up 2 bases; unmatched junction bases: 9. The CDR3 consists of 15 residues. Germline V gene lookup returns CDR1 SGHRS and CDR2 YFSETQ. The chain's CDR3 is CASTILAGAAYEQYF. The CDR3 coding sequence is TGCGCCAGCACCATCTTAGCGGGAGCGGCCTACGAGCAGTACTTC.

This clonotype was picked up many times. The chain employs TRBV25-1 and TRBJ2-7; 7 bases are shared with TRBD2. V lost 2 bases to trimming and J lost 4 bases; unmatched junction nucleotides: 11. The CDR3 runs to 16 residues. Germline-derived CDR1 and CDR2 are MGHDK and SYGVNS. This CDR3 is CASSEALGRAKYEQYF. DNA of the CDR3: TGTGCCAGCAGTGAAGCTCTTGGGAGGGCCAAGTACGAGCAGTACTTC.

This clonotype was found many times. This chain uses TRBV12-3 or TRBV12-4 with TRBJ1-1, with D unclear. The CDR3 runs 12 residues. The V end was cut by 3 bases, the J end by 1 base, with 3 bases between. The CDR3 DNA reads as TGTGCCAGCAGTTTCAGGAACACTGAAGCTTTCTTT. Amino acids: CASSFRNTEAFF.

In its sample, this clonotype was seen many times. The V and J genes are TRBV12-3 or TRBV12-4 and TRBJ1-2; maybe TRBD1 (6 bases). V gave up 5 bases and J gave up 6 bases, with 13 bases separating them. The CDR3 has 13 residues. In nucleotides, the CDR3 is TGTGCCAGCAGTCTACAGGGTGTAGATGGCTACACCTTC. Amino acid sequence: CASSLQGVDGYTF.

The chain combines TRBV4-1 with TRBJ1-1, with unresolved D. V was pared by 0 bases and J by 4 bases, with 6 bases between. The CDR3 covers 13 residues. The germline CDR1 and CDR2 sequences are MGHRA and YSYEKL. CDR3 region: CASSQDLRTEAFF. Written as DNA, the CDR3 is TGCGCCAGCAGCCAAGACCTTCGCACTGAAGCTTTCTTT.

Many counts were recorded for this clonotype. The V and J genes are TRBV20-1 and TRBJ2-7; D assignment may be TRBD1 or TRBD2 (5 bases each). This CDR3 region has 15 residues. Germline-derived CDR1 and CDR2 are DFQATT and SNEGSKA (reference sequence). The ends were cut back, 3 bases at V and 7 bases at J, with 22 bases in the middle. The CDR3 DNA sequence: TGCAGTGCTAGCGGGGCGCGCCTGGGAACGGGGGAGCAGTACTTC. The encoded protein is CSASGARLGTGEQYF.

Many counts were recorded for this clonotype. The rearrangement links TRBV6-1 to TRBJ1-1, with D hard to call. Trimming cost V 6 bases and J 7 bases, with 9 bases left between them. This CDR3 contains 11 residues. Germline V lookup: CDR1 MNHNS, CDR2 SASEGT. CDR3 DNA sequence: TGTGCCAGCAGGGACCGTTTTGAAGCTTTCTTT. It specifies CASRDRFEAFF.

The sample holds many counts of this clonotype. The genes are TRBV25-1 and TRBJ1-3; a possible D gene is TRBD1 (5 bases). Trimming removed 2 bases at V and 3 bases at J, with 11 bases between. CDR1 is MGHDK, CDR2 SYGVNS, per germline. This CDR3 contains 15 residues. The CDR3, as DNA: TGTGCCAGCAGTGAACATAAGGGGTTTGGAAACACCATATATTTT. Its protein is CASSEHKGFGNTIYF.

This clonotype showed up many times. The chain couples TRBV6-5 to TRBJ1-1; TRBD1 might be the D (5 bases). Trimming took off 2 bases at V and 5 bases at J, with 18 bases between the two ends. CDR1 and CDR2 from the germline V gene are MNHEY and SVGAGI. The CDR3 has 16 amino acids. CDR3 in DNA: TGTGCCAGCAGTTACACGACGGGTACAGGATGGACTGAAGCTTTCTTT. This translates into CASSYTTGTGWTEAFF.

This clonotype occurred many times. The J gene is TRBJ1-1, the V gene TRBV5-1, with 9 bases lining up with TRBD1. CDR3 size: 14 residues. Trimming took 9 bases from V and 0 from J; bases not matched to a gene: 6. CDR1 and CDR2 (germline): SGHRS, YFSETQ. Here the CDR3 DNA reads TGCGCCACCCGACAGGGGGAACTGAACACTGAAGCTTTCTTT. Protein sequence: CATRQGELNTEAFF.

This clonotype was detected ten times or more. The chain joins TRBV5-4 to TRBJ2-3, with unresolved D. The length of the CDR3 is 15 residues. Trimming removed 4 bases from V and 0 bases from J, with 12 bases in between. Germline loops: CDR1 SGHNT, CDR2 YYREEE (reference sequence). For the CDR3, the DNA is TGTGCCAGCAGCCCCTACCCGGACAGCACAGATACGCAGTATTTT. Its protein is CASSPYPDSTDTQYF.

The CDR3 loop reads CASTDREETQYF. The CDR3 coding sequence is TGTGCCAGTACGGACAGGGAAGAGACCCAGTACTTC. The V call is TRBV6-2 or TRBV6-3, the J call TRBJ2-5, with 8 nucleotides matching TRBD1. Trimming took 9 bases from V and 3 from J; bases not matched to a gene: 3. In germline, CDR1 is MNHEY, CDR2 SVGEGT. The CDR3 runs to 12 residues.

The chain combines TRBV7-2 with TRBJ2-7; possible D gene TRBD2, 6 bases. The V end was cut by 5 bases, the J end by 2 bases, with 16 bases between. The germline gives CDR1 SGHTA, CDR2 FQGNSA. This CDR3 has 15 residues. The chain's CDR3 is CASSQNAGTAYEQYF. The CDR3 coding sequence is TGTGCCAGCAGCCAAAATGCGGGGACGGCCTACGAGCAGTACTTC.

At least ten counts were recorded for this clonotype. The J gene is TRBJ1-5, the V gene TRBV30, with TRBD1 matching 8 bases. This CDR3 region has 14 residues. V shed 4 bases and J 6 bases; nucleotides not matched to a gene: 8. Per the germline V gene, CDR1 is GTSNPN and CDR2 is SVGIG (reference sequence). The CDR3 is CAWKGQGAGQPQHF. CDR3 DNA sequence: TGTGCCTGGAAGGGGCAGGGGGCAGGTCAGCCCCAGCATTTT.

In this sample, this clonotype turned up many times. The rearrangement uses TRBV13 and TRBJ2-5; D might be TRBD1 (5 bases). This CDR3 is 14 amino acids long. Trimming left V 0 bases short and J 4 bases short, with 9 bases between. Looked up from germline, CDR1 is PRHDT and CDR2 is FYEKMQ (reference sequence). The CDR3 DNA is TGTGCCAGCAGCTTAGGGGGGCCTGGAGAGACCCAGTACTTC. Translation gives CASSLGGPGETQYF.

This clonotype was seen ten or more times. The gene calls are TRBV2 and TRBJ1-5; D is ambiguous. CDR1 is SNHLY and CDR2 is FYNNEI in the germline V gene. The CDR3 spans 14 residues. Trimming removed 5 bases at V and 3 bases at J, with 11 bases between. CDR3 sequence (DNA): TGTGCCAGCAGTTTTCGGGTCCCCAATCAGCCCCAGCATTTT. Amino acid sequence: CASSFRVPNQPQHF.

This clonotype has more than one count but fewer than ten. This chain links TRBV18 with TRBJ2-5, with 12 bases matching TRBD2. V was pared by 3 bases and J by 5 bases, with 7 bases of the junction left unmatched. This CDR3 has 16 residues. The germline V gene encodes CDR1 KGHSH and CDR2 LQKENI. In nucleotides, the CDR3 is TGTGCCAGCTCACCCCTGACTAGCGGGAGCCGGGAGACCCAGTACTTC. Translation: CASSPLTSGSRETQYF.

This clonotype was counted many times. The V and J genes are TRBV9 and TRBJ1-1, with a tentative D call TRBD1 (5 bases). The CDR3 spans 16 residues. V was trimmed by 0 bases and J by 5 bases, leaving 17 bases between them. The germline gives CDR1 SGDLS, CDR2 YYNGEE. CDR3 sequence reads: CASSVDPVGVDTEAFF. DNA of the CDR3: TGTGCCAGCAGCGTAGACCCCGTGGGGGTGGATACTGAAGCTTTCTTT.

This clonotype occurred many times. CDR3 protein: CASSLGQRVNTEAFF. The CDR3 nucleotides are TGCGCCAGCAGCTTGGGACAGCGAGTTAACACTGAAGCTTTCTTT. This chain uses TRBV5-1 with TRBJ1-1, with D perhaps TRBD1 (5 bases). This CDR3 is built from 15 residues. CDR1 and CDR2 (germline): SGHRS, YFSETQ. V lost 0 bases and J lost 2, with 11 bases in between.

This clonotype was observed a few times. The chain joins TRBV28 to TRBJ2-5; perhaps TRBD1 as D (6 bases). This CDR3 is 14 amino acids long. V was clipped by 3 bases and J by 1 base, with 9 bases between them. CDR1 and CDR2 (germline): MDHEN, SYDVKM. CDR3 loop: CASSFDRIQETQYF. CDR3 nucleotides: TGTGCCAGCAGTTTCGACAGGATCCAAGAGACCCAGTACTTC.

The chain couples TRBV11-2 to TRBJ2-7; the match to TRBD1 covers 8 bases. Trimming removed 5 bases from V and 3 bases from J; junction bases left unmatched: 3. CDR3 length equals 13 residues. Germline V lookup: CDR1 SGHAT, CDR2 FQNNGV. The CDR3 DNA sequence: TGTGCCAGCAGCCAGGGGGCTGACTACGAGCAGTACTTC. It is translated as CASSQGADYEQYF.

This clonotype was picked up many times. The V gene is TRBV20-1, the J gene TRBJ2-7, with 7 positions matching TRBD1. Germline lookup yields CDR1 DFQATT and CDR2 SNEGSKA (reference sequence). V shed 4 bases, J shed 3 bases, and the junction held 9 bases outside the gene matches. This CDR3 comprises 14 residues. Written as DNA, the CDR3 is TGCAGTGCTAACAACAGGGGATTGCTCTACGAGCAGTACTTC. Its protein product is CSANNRGLLYEQYF.

Points on this clonotype: It is likely a read error, because the conserved phenylalanine at the end of the CDR3 is missing. This chain links TRBV12-3 or TRBV12-4 with TRBJ2-7; 7 positions match TRBD1. The length of the CDR3 is 11 residues. The trim removed 6 bases at V and 6 bases at J, leaving 2 bases unmatched. The CDR3 DNA reads as TGTGCCAGCAGCCCAGGGGGCGAGCAGTACCTC. This translates into CASSPGGEQYL.

There are many counts of this clonotype. The chain links TRBV9 to TRBJ1-2; D may be TRBD1 (5 bases). Germline V gene sequence: CDR1 SGDLS, CDR2 YYNGEE. The V gene lost 0 bases and the J gene lost 5 bases, with 11 bases spanning the gap. This CDR3 contains 14 residues. CDR3 residues: CASSVGAGPYGYTF. As DNA, the CDR3 is TGTGCCAGCAGCGTAGGGGCAGGGCCTTATGGCTACACCTTC.

This clonotype was counted at least ten times. This chain uses TRBV6-1 with TRBJ2-5, with D perhaps TRBD1 (6 bases). Trimming removed 6 bases from V and 1 base from J, with 12 bases in between. The CDR3 length is 14 residues. CDR1 and CDR2 from the germline V gene are MNHNS and SASEGT. CDR3 DNA sequence: TGTGCCAGCAGGAGGACAGAAAGCCAAGAGACCCAGTACTTC. Its protein product is CASRRTESQETQYF.

This clonotype occurred many times. The chain uses TRBV6-1 and TRBJ2-2; tentatively, D is TRBD1 (6 bases). V was trimmed by 4 bases and J by 2 bases, leaving 11 bases between them. The CDR3 extends over 15 amino acids. Germline V gives CDR1 MNHNS, CDR2 SASEGT. The DNA for the CDR3 is TGTGCCAGCAGTGGAGACAGGAGAAACACCGGGGAGCTGTTTTTT. Translated, it gives CASSGDRRNTGELFF.

The sample holds many counts of this clonotype. This sequence joins TRBV6-1 and TRBJ1-5; a weak D match, TRBD1 (6 bases). The germline V gene has CDR1 MNHNS and CDR2 SASEGT. With 10 bases removed from V and 5 bases from J, the gap between germline ends came to 15 bases. CDR3 length: 13 residues. CDR3 amino acids: CATQQGQYQPQHF. In DNA form, the CDR3 reads TGTGCCACCCAGCAGGGGCAATATCAGCCCCAGCATTTT.

This clonotype was found many times. V usage is TRBV11-1 and J usage is TRBJ1-1; TRBD1 agrees at 8 bases. V trimming: 4 bases; J trimming: 0 bases; junction bases outside the gene matches: 7. This CDR3 region has 16 residues. CDR1 is SGHAT, CDR2 FQDESV, per germline (reference sequence). The CDR3 loop reads CASSSPTGDMNTEAFF. In DNA, the CDR3 is TGTGCCAGCAGCTCACCGACAGGGGATATGAACACTGAAGCTTTCTTT.